Detailed here is one T cell receptor (beta chain). Only a few counts were recorded for this clone. It lacks a known antigen. One base away there is no much larger clone; base qualities are not given. This sample was included in a study of blood T cell dynamics during melanoma immunotherapy (TCRdb year 2020). For context, the study as a whole: Patients with metastatic melanoma were treated with first-line pembrolizumab or nivolumab plus ipilimumab as standard of care in the United Kingdom. To find early correlates of response, the study profiled the peripheral T cell receptor repertoires of patients with metastatic melanoma both before and after one cycle of checkpoint inhibitor therapy. The training cohort consisted of consecutive patients, while an additional independent group of patients from the same centre was pooled to form an external validation set.

The time point label, as the study defines it: pre-treatment baseline. Blood was sampled before treatment (T0) and at week 3 (W3), after the first cycle of checkpoint blockade. Except for a couple of patients with rapid clinical progression, response was assessed 12 weeks after the first infusion by RECIST 1.1; disease control meant complete response, partial response or stable disease. Any patient who had received prior systemic cancer treatment, was on concomitant immunosuppressant therapy or had synchronous other active malignancies was excluded. In six patients, three progressing and three with disease control, sorted CD8+ memory and naive T cell subsets were sequenced at T0 and W3. Lymphoprep and SepMate tubes were used to isolate PBMC from blood, and red cell lysis was then performed. QIAamp DNA Blood Mini kits were used to extract DNA from both PBMC and sorted T cell subsets. CD8+ T cell subsets were live-sorted on a FACSAria III cytometer and were frozen prior to DNA extraction. For flow cytometry, fresh PBMC were kept at 4 degrees C in PBS with roughly 1.9% fetal bovine serum and analyzed within 25 hours.

All DNA extracted from each sorted CD8+ T cell subset was loaded into the assay. TCR beta CDR3 sequences were amplified from genomic DNA with the immunoSEQ TCRb Assay kit following manufacturer instructions. The KAPA Library Quantification Kit for Illumina platforms was used to quantify the pooled libraries by qPCR. Pooled libraries were sequenced on an Illumina NextSeq 500, clustered at roughly 0.6-1.1 pM. The original methods were these. Analysis of the TCR data relied on immunoSEQ ANALYZER and the R LymphoSeq package. A rearrangement efficiency score was calculated as productive divided by the sum of productive and non-productive CDR3 sequences. Clonality was assessed using the Gini coefficient and diversity using the Renyi index at alpha=1, with pairwise comparisons between timepoints within each patient. In LymphoSeq, clonal relatedness was computed with an edit distance of 3 and repertoire similarity was computed with the Bhattacharyya coefficient. Linear discriminant analysis on week-3 changes in clonality and diversity was built with the R MASS and caret packages to classify response. TCRdb provides this immuneACCESS table in a form limited to in-frame rearrangements. Some clones are lacking; in checked studies, under half of them reflect an unresolved V gene, and why the rest are absent is not known. The D gene and trimming were derived from the DNA, and the V and J assignments and clone size from that table. In all, the sample holds thousands of clones, and approximately 90% of those were seen once. The ten top clones hold about 0.52% of the sample.

The research as a whole found: Whether the T cell clones behind the repertoire changes were melanoma-specific or instead reflected general immune activation was something the study could not determine. Among sorted CD8+ subsets, the highest similarity to cfDNA CDR3 sequences and the highest clonality were observed in TIE cells, which was suggestive of active turnover with convergence on dominant clones. The relatively small sample size was acknowledged as something that could potentially limit how far the results can be generalized.

From the cysteine through the phenylalanine, the CDR3 covers 15 amino acids. Left in the record is the CDR3 DNA by itself, 45 bases read in frame from the first base. At the junction V is shortened by 3 bases and J by 9 bases, with 18 bases in between. CDR1 and CDR2 are drawn from the germline V gene (reference sequence): SEHNR, FQNEAQ. The V and J segments used are TRBV7-9 and TRBJ1-5, and possibly TRBD1, on 6 matching bases. The sequenced sample was effector memory CD8+ T cells from blood, obtained from a patient treated with checkpoint blockade. This TCR was recovered from a human donor with melanoma. In nucleotide form, the sequence is TGTGCCAGCAGCTTCCACTCGGCAGGGGAAGGGCCCCAGCATTTT. Its protein product is CASSFHSAGEGPQHF.